This T cell receptor (beta chain) was identified during a study of shared clonotypes between healthy human individuals. The protocol was immunoSEQ multiplex PCR, while the TCRdb copy is restricted to in-frame clones and leaves out a portion. The sample consists of over a million clones, about 77% of them appearing once. About this clone itself: What it binds is unknown.

The V gene end was trimmed by 8 bases and the J gene end by 5 bases; junction bases not matched to a gene: 6. Per germline, CDR1 SGHAT and CDR2 FQNNGV. This CDR3 region has 14 residues. Notes on the study in general: Deeper or shallower sequencing was expected to change how clonotypes are shared among donors.

Source material: memory CD4+ T cells sorted from blood. The subset here: CD45RA-negative fraction. The chain is built from TRBV11-2 and TRBJ2-2, with TRBD1 matching over 9 bases. The sequence came from a man between 18 and 29 years old in good health. The CDR3, as DNA: TGTGCCAGCTACAGGGGGCATTGGACCGGGGAGCTGTTTTTT. Its translation is CASYRGHWTGELFF.